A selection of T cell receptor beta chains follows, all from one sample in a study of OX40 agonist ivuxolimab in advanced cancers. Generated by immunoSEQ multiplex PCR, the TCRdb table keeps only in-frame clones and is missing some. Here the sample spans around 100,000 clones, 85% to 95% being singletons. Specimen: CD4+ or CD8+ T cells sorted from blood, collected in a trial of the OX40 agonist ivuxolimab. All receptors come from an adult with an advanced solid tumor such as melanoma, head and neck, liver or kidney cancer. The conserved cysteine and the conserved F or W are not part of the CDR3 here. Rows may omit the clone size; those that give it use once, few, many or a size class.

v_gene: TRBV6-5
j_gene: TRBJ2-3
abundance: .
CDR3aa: ASSHRTSQDTQY

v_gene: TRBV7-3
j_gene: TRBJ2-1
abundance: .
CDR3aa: ASSSLGGGSYNEQF

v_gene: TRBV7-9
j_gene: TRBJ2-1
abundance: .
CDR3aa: ASSPRGGSYNEQF

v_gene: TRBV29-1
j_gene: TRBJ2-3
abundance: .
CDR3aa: SVEWASGGDTQY

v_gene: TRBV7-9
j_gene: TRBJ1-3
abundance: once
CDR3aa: ASSSERYRTGVDGNTIY

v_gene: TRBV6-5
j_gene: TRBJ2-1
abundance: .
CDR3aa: ASSYRPSGSENEQF

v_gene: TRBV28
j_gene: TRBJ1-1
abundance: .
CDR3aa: ASSTRGDTEAF

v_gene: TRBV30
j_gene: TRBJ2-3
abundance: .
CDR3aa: AWNLAGDADTQY

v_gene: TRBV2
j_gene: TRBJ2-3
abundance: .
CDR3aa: ASSSNGEDTQY

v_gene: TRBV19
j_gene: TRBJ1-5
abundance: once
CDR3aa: ASSMWGTRSNQPQH

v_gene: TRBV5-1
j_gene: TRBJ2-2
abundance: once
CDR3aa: ASSLAPGQGAGGRELF

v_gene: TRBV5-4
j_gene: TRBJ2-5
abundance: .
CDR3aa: ASSLSSGTWETQY

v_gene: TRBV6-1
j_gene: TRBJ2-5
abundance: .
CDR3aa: ASVGRGVETQY

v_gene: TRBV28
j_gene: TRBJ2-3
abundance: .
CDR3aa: ASTGTLGFTDTQY

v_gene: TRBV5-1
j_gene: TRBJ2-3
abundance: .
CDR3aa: ASSLTAGVDTQY

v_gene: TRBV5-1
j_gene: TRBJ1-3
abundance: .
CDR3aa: ASSLEGGISGNTIY

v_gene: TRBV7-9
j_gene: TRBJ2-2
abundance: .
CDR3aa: ASSLLGGGPINTGELF

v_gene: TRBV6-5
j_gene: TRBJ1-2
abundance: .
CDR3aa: ASSYRDRAYYGYT

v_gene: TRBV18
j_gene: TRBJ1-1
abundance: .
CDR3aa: ASSPPTGAEAF

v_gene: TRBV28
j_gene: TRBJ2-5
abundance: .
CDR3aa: ASSLLYQETQY

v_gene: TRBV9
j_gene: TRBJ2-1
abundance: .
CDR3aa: ASSAGPSYNEQF

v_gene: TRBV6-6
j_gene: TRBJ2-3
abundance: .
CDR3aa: ASSYQGASTDTQY

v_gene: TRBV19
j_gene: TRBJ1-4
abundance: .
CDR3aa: ASKQSPATNEKLF

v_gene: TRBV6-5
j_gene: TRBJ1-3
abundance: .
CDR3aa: ASSYSAQPVANTIY